The sequence of this T cell receptor beta chain was determined in a study of cytomegalovirus exposure and HLA in healthy donors. Study summary: The roughly 120 validation repertoires used the same platform as the approximately 670 first-cohort repertoires, a later analysis reported. Study-wide results and limits: Subsequent analysis showed first-cohort TCR clusters tending to co-occur in around 110 validation repertoires. Confirmation was obtained in vitro that a few CMV-associated chains are specific for CMV antigens.

Clones were read by immunoSEQ multiplex PCR, and TCRdb kept only the in-frame ones, dropping some. Of over 70,000 clones listed, approximately 90% are singletons. Trimming at V came to 0 bases and at J to 3 bases, leaving 2 bases not matched to a gene. CDR3 length: 15 residues. The germline CDR1 and CDR2 sequences are LNHNV and YYDKDF (reference sequence). This clone was counted ten times or more. Its target is unknown. The source is a woman under 30 in good health and CMV-seropositive. V gene TRBV15 combines with J gene TRBJ2-7; 10 nucleotides line up with TRBD2. Specimen: PBMCs. This chain's CDR3 is CATSRESSGSYEQYF. The CDR3 nucleotides are TGTGCCACCAGCAGAGAGTCTAGCGGGAGCTACGAGCAGTACTTC.